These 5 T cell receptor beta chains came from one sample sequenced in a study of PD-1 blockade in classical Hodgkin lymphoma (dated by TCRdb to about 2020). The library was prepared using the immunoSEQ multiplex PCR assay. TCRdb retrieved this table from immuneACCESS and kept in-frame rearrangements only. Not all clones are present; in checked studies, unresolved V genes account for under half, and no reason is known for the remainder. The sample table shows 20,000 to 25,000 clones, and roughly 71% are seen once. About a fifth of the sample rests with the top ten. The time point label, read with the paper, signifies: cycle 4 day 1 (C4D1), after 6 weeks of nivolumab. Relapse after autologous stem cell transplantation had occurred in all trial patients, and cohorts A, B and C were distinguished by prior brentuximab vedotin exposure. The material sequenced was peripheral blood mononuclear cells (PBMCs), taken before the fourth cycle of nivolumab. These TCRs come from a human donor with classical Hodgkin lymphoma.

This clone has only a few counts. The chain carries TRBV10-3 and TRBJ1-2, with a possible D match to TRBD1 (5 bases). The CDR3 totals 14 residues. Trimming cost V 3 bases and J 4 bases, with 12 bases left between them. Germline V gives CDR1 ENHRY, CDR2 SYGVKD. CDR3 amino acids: CAISDQGRSYGYTF. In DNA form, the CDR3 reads TGTGCCATCAGTGACCAGGGACGTAGCTATGGCTACACCTTC.

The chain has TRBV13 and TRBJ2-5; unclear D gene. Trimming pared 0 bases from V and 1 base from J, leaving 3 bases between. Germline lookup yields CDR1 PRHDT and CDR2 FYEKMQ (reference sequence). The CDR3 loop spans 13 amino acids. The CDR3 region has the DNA TGTGCCAGCAGCTTAGGGGCCCAAGAGACCCAGTACTTC. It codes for CASSLGAQETQYF.

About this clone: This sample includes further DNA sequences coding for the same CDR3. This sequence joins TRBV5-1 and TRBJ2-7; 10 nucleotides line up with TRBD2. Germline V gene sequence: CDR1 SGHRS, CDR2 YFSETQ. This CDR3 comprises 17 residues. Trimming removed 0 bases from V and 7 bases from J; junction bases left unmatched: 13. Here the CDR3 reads CASSLAGGSGGAVEQYF. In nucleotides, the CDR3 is TGCGCCAGCAGCTTGGCCGGGGGGAGCGGGGGGGCTGTTGAGCAGTACTTC. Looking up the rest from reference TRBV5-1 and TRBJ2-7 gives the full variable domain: KAGVTQTPRYLIKTRGQQVTLSCSPISGHRSVSWYQQTPGQGLQFLFEYFSETQRNKGNFPGRFSGRQFSNSRSEMNVSTLELGDSALYLCASSLAGGSGGAVEQYFGPGTRLTVT.

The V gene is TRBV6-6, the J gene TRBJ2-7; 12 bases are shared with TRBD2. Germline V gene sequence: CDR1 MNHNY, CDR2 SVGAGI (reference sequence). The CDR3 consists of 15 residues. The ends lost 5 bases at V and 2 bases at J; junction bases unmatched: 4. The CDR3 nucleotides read TGTGCCAGCAGTCCTAGCGGGAGGGTAACCTACGAGCAGTACTTC. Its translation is CASSPSGRVTYEQYF.

The CDR3 region has the DNA TGTGCCAGCAGCTTAGTGCCTGGGACATCTAATGAAAAACTGTTTTTT. Translating it yields CASSLVPGTSNEKLFF. The chain has TRBV7-2 and TRBJ1-4; D is possibly TRBD1 (6 bases). The V gene lost 1 base and the J gene lost 3 bases, with 12 bases spanning the gap. The CDR3 contains 16 residues. In germline, CDR1 is SGHTA, CDR2 FQGNSA. The full variable domain, with the rest looked up from reference TRBV7-2 and TRBJ1-4, is GAGVSQSPSNKVTEKGKDVELRCDPISGHTALYWYRQSLGQGLEFLIYFQGNSAPDKSGLPSDRFSAERTGGSVSTLTIQRTQQEDSAVYLCASSLVPGTSNEKLFFGSGTQLSVL.